This T cell receptor beta chain was observed in a study of response to subunit inactivated influenza vaccine. Study findings and constraints: It was the authors' suggestion that each seasonal influenza vaccination recruits few new T cells.

From the RT-PCR reads, TCRdb called clonotypes with MiXCR, one entry per CDR3 protein. The data contain more than 550,000 distinct CDR3 sequences, approximately 12% of them seen just once; the ten biggest clones take up about 10%. Comments on this clonotype: The antigen remains undetermined.

The sequencing used PBMCs from blood, collected on the day of vaccination. The receptor's source is a man in his fifties or sixties who received an inactivated influenza vaccine.

The CDR3 DNA follows: TGCAGCGTAGTTTCTCAGCGGGAGCAGGGAAGCACAGATACGCAGTATTTT. Protein product: CSVVSQREQGSTDTQYF. The chain is built from TRBV29-1 and TRBJ2-3, with 8 bases fitting TRBD2. Germline assignment: CDR1 SQVTM and CDR2 ANQGSEA. The CDR3 length is 17 residues. Trimming took 6 bases from V and 0 from J; bases not matched to a gene: 14.